The present T cell receptor (beta chain) was sequenced within a study of T cells in Graves' hyperthyroidism and ophthalmopathy. As for this clonotype: Antigen specificity is unknown.

Researchers took RNA transcripts and amplified the TCR beta CDR3 regions from them. TCR CDR3 underwent first-round RT-PCR with the HTBI primer set. MiXCR, applied by TCRdb to the multiplex PCR reads, yields one record per CDR3 protein. Among 360,000 or so distinct CDR3 sequences listed, around a sixth were seen once. Patients having uncontrolled infection, another autoimmune disease, pregnancy or lactation were not included. Diagnosis rested on symptoms, serum thyroxine and TRAb, thyroid ultrasound, and orbital computed tomography. Extraction of PBMCs used roughly 9.3 ml of fresh peripheral blood. Overall study results and limits: Researchers found most expanded thyroid clonotypes above 0.001 in blood as well.

This CDR3 comprises 14 residues. Trimming at V came to 7 bases and at J to 7 bases, leaving 12 bases not matched to a gene. Germline CDR1 MNHEY, CDR2 SVGAGI. The chain is built from TRBV6-5 and TRBJ1-1; 7 bases line up with TRBD1. Sequences were obtained from blood. The sequence derives from a woman in her 40s with Graves' ophthalmopathy. This chain's CDR3 is CASITGRGLREAFF. The CDR3 DNA sequence: TGTGCCAGCATTACCGGCAGGGGGTTGCGTGAAGCTTTCTTT.